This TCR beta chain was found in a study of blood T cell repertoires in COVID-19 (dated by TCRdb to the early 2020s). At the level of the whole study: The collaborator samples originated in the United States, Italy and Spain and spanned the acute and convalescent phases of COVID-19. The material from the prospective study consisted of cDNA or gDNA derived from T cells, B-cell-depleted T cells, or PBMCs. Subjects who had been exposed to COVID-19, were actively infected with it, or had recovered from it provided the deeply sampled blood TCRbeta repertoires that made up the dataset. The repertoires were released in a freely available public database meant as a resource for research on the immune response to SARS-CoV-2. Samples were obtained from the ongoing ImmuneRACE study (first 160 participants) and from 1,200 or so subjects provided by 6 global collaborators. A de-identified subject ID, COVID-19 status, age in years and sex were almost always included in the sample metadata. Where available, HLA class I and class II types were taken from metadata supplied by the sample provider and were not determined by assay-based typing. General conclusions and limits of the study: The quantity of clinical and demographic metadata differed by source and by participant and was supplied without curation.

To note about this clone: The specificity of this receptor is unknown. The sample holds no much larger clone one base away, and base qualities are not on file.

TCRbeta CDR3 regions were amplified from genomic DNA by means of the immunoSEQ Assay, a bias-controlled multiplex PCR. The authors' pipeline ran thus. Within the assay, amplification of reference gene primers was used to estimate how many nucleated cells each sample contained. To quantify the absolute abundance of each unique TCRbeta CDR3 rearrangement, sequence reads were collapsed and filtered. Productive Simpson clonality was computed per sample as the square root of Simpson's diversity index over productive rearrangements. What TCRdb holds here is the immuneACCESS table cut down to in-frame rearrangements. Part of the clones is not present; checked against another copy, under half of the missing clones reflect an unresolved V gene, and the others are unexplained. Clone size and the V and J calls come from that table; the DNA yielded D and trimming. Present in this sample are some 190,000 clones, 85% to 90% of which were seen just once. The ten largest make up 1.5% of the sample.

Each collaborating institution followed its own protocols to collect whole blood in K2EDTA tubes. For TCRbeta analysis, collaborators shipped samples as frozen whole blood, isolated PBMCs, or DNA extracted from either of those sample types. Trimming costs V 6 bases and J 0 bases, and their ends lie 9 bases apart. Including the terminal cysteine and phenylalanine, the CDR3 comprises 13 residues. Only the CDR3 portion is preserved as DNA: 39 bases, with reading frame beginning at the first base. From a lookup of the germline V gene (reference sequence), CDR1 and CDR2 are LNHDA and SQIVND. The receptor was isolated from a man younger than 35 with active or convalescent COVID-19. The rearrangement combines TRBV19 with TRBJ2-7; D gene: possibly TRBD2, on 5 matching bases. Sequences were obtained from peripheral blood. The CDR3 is CASRSGFSYEQYF. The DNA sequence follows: TGTGCCAGTAGAAGCGGCTTCTCCTACGAGCAGTACTTC.